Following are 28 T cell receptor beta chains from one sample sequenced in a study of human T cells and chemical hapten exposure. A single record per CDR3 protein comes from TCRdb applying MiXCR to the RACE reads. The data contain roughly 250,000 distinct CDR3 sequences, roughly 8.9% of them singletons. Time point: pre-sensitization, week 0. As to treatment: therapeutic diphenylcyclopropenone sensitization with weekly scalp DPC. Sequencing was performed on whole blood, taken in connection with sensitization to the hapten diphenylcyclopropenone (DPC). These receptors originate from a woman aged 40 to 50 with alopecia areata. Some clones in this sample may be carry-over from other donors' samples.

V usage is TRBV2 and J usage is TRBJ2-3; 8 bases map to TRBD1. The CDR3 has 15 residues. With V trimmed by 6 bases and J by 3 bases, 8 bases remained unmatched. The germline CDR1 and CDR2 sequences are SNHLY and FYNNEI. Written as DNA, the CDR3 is TGTGCCAGCAGGCCCCAGGGGGCCAAGACAGATACGCAGTATTTT. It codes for CASRPQGAKTDTQYF.

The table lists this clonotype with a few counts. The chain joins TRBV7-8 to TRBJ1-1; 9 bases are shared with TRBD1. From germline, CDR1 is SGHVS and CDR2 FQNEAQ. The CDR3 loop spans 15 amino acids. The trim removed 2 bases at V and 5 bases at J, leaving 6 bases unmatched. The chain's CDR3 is CASSLSTGGKTEAFF. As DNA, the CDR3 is TGTGCCAGCAGCTTATCGACAGGGGGGAAAACTGAAGCTTTCTTT. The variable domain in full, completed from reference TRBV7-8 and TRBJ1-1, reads GAGVSQSPRYKVAKRGQDVALRCDPISGHVSLFWYQQALGQGPEFLTYFQNEAQLDKSGLPSDRFFAERPEGSVSTLKIQRTQQEDSAVYLCASSLSTGGKTEAFFGQGTRLTVV.

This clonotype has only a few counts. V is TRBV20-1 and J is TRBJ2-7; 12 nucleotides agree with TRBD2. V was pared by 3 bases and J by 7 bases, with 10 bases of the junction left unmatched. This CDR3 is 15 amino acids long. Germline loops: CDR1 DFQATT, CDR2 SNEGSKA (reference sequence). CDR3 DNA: TGCAGTGCTAGGGTTCCGACTAGCGGGAGAAGTGAGCAGTACTTC. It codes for CSARVPTSGRSEQYF.

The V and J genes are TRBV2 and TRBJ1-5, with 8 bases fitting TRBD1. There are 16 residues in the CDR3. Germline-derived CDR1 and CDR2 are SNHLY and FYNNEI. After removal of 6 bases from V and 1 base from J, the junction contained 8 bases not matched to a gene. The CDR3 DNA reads TGTGCCAGCAGCCCCCTTGCAGGGGGCAGCAATCAGCCCCAGCATTTT. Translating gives CASSPLAGGSNQPQHF.

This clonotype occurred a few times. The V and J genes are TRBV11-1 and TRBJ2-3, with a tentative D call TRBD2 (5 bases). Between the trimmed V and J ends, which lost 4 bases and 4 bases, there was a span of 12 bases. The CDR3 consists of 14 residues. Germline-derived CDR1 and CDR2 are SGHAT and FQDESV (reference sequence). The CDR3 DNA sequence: TGTGCCAGCAGCTCCCAGAGCGGTTCAGATACGCAGTATTTT. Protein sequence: CASSSQSGSDTQYF.

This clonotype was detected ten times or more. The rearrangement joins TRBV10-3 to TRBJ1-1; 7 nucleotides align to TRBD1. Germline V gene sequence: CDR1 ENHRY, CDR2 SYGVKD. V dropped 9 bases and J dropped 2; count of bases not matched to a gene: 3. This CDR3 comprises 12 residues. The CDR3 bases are TGTGCCATTGGACAGGCTAACACTGAAGCTTTCTTT. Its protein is CAIGQANTEAFF.

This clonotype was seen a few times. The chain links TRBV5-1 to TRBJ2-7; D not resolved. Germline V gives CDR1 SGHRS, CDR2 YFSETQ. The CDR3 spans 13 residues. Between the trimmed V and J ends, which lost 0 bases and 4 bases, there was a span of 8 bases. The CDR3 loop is CASSLAGKYEQYF. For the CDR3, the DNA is TGCGCCAGCAGCTTGGCCGGCAAATACGAGCAGTACTTC.

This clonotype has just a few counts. CDR3 residues: CASRETSGRTDTQYF. In DNA, the CDR3 is TGTGCCAGCAGGGAGACTAGCGGGAGGACAGATACGCAGTATTTT. The chain is built from TRBV27 and TRBJ2-3; TRBD2 aligns across 13 bases. The CDR3 spans 15 residues. V trimming: 6 bases; J trimming: 3 bases; junction bases outside the gene matches: 3. Germline CDR1 is MNHEY and CDR2 is SMNVEV (reference sequence).

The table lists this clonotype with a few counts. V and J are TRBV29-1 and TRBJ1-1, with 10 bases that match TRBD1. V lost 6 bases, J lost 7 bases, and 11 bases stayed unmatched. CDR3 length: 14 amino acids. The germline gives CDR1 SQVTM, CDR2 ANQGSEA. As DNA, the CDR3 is TGCAGCGTGGGGTCCGGGACAGGGGCCCTTGAAGCTTTCTTT. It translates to CSVGSGTGALEAFF.

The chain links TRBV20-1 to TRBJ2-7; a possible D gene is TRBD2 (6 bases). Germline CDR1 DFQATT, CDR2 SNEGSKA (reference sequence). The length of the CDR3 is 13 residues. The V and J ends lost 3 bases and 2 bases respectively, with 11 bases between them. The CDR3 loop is CSASKGRTYEQYF. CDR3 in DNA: TGCAGTGCTAGTAAAGGGAGGACCTACGAGCAGTACTTC.

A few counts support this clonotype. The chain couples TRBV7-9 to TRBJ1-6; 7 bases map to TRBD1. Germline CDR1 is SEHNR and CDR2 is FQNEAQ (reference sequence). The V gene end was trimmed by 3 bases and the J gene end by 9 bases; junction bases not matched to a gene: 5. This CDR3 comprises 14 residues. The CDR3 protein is CASSFGQESSPLHF. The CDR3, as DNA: TGTGCCAGCAGCTTCGGACAGGAAAGTTCACCCCTCCACTTT.

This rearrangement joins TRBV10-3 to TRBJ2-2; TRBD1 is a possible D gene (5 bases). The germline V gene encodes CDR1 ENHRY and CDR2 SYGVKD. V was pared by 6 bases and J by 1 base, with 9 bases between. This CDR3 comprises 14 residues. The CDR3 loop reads CAIRSGLNTGELFF. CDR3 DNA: TGTGCCATCAGATCAGGGTTGAACACCGGGGAGCTGTTTTTT.

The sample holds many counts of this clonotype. The chain's CDR3 is CASSLRSGVVSGANVLTF. The DNA for the CDR3 is TGCGCCAGCAGCTTGAGGAGCGGGGTGGTCTCTGGGGCCAACGTCCTGACTTTC. The chain employs TRBV5-1 and TRBJ2-6, with TRBD2 identical over 7 bases. The trim removed 1 base at V and 0 bases at J, leaving 7 bases unmatched. Germline V gene sequence: CDR1 SGHRS, CDR2 YFSETQ. The CDR3 extends over 18 amino acids.

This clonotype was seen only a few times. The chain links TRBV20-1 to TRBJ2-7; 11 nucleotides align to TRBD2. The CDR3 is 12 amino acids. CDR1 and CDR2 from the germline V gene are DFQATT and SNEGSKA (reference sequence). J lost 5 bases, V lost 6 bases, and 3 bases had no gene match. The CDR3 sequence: CSALSGRDEQYF. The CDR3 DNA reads TGCAGTGCCCTTAGCGGGAGGGACGAGCAGTACTTC.

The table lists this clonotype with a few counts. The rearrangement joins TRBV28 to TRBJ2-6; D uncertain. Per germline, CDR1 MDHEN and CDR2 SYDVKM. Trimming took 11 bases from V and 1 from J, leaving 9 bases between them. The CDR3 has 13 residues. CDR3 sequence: CAVSVSGANVLTF. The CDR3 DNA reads TGTGCCGTCTCGGTGTCTGGGGCCAACGTCCTGACTTTC.

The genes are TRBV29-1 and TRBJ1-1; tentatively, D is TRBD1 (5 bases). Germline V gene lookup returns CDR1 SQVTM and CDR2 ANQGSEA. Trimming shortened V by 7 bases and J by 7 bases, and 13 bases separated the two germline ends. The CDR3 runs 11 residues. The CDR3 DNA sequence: TGCAGCGCCGTCGGGACTTATGAAGCTTTCTTT. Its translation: CSAVGTYEAFF.

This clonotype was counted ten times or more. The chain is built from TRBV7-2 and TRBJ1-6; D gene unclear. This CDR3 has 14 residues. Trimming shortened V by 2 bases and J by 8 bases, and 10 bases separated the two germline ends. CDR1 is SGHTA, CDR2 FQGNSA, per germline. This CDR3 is CASSLRVDDSPLHF. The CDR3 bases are TGTGCCAGCAGCTTACGGGTAGATGATTCACCCCTCCACTTT.

DNA for the CDR3: TGTGCCAGCAGTTCACCAACTAGCGGGAGGTCCTACGAGCAGTACTTC. It encodes CASSSPTSGRSYEQYF. The rearrangement links TRBV6-6 to TRBJ2-7; the match to TRBD2 covers 12 bases. The CDR3 is made up of 16 amino acids. From germline, CDR1 is MNHNY and CDR2 SVGAGI (reference sequence). Germline trimming cut 4 bases from V and 1 base from J; bases unmatched to any gene: 5.

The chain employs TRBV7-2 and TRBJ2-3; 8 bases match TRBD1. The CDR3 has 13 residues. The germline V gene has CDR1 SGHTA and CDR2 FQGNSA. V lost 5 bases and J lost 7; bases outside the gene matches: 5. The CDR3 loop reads CASSRDRYYTQYF. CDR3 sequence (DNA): TGTGCCAGCAGCAGGGACAGGTATTATACGCAGTATTTT.

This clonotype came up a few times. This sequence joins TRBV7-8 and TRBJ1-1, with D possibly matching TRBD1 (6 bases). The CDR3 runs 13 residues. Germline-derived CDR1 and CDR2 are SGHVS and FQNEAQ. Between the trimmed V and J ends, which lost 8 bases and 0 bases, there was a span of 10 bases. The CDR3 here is CASRDTLNTEAFF. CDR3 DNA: TGTGCCAGCCGGGACACCCTGAACACTGAAGCTTTCTTT.

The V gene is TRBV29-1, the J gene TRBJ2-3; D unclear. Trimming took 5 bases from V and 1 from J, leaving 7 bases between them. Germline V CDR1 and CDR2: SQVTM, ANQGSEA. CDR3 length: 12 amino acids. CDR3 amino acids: CSVWYGTDTQYF. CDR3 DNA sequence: TGCAGCGTTTGGTACGGCACAGATACGCAGTATTTT.

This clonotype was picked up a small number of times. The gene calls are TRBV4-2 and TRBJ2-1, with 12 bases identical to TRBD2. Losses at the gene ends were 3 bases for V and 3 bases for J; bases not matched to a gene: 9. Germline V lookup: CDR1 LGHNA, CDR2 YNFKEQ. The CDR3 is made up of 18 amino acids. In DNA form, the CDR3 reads TGTGCCAGCAGCCAGTACCGGACTAGCGGGAATTTCTACAATGAGCAGTTCTTC. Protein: CASSQYRTSGNFYNEQFF.

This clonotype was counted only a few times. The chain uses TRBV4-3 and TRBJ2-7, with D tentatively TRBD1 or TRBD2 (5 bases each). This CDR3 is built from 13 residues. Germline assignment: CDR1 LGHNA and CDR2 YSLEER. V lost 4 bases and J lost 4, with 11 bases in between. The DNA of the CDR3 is TGCGCCAGCAGCCTAAAAGAGGGGTACGAGCAGTACTTC. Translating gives CASSLKEGYEQYF.

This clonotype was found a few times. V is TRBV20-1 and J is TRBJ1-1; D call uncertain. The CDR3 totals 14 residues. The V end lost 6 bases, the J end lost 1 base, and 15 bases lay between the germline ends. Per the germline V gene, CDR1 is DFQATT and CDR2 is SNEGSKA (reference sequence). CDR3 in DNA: TGCAGTGCCCGACGGGCCCCAGGGAACACTGAAGCTTTCTTT. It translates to CSARRAPGNTEAFF.

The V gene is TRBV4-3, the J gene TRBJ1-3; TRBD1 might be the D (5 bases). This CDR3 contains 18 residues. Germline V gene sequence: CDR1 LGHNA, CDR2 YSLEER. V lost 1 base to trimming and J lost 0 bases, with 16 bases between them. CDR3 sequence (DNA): TGCGCCAGCAGCCAAGTCCTAGGGACCGCATTCTCTGGAAACACCATATATTTT. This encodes CASSQVLGTAFSGNTIYF.

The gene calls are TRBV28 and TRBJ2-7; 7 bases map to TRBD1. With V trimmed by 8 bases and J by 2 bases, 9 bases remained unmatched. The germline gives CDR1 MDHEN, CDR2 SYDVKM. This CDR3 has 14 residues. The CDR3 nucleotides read TGTGCCAGCCTCGGCACAGGGGTCGCCTACGAGCAGTACTTC. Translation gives CASLGTGVAYEQYF. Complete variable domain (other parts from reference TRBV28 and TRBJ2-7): DVKVTQSSRYLVKRTGEKVFLECVQDMDHENMFWYRQDPGLGLRLIYFSYDVKMKEKGDIPEGYSVSREKKERFSLILESASTNQTSMYLCASLGTGVAYEQYFGPGTRLTVT.

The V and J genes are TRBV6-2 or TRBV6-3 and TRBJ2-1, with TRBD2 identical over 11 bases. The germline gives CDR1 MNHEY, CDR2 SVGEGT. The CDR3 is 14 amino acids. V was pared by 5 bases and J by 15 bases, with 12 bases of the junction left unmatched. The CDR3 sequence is CASSSGLAGGLPFF. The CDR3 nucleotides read TGTGCCAGCAGTAGTGGGCTAGCGGGAGGATTACCGTTCTTC.

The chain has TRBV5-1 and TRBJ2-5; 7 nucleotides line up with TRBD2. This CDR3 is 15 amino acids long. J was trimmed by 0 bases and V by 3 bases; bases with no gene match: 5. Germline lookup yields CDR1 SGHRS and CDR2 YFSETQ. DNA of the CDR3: TGCGCCAGCAGCTCCCGCGGACTAGACCAAGAGACCCAGTACTTC. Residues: CASSSRGLDQETQYF. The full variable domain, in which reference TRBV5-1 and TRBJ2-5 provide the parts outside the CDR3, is KAGVTQTPRYLIKTRGQQVTLSCSPISGHRSVSWYQQTPGQGLQFLFEYFSETQRNKGNFPGRFSGRQFSNSRSEMNVSTLELGDSALYLCASSSRGLDQETQYFGPGTRLLVL.